This passage covers 21 T cell receptor beta chains from one sample sequenced in a study of OX40 agonist ivuxolimab in advanced cancers. The table came from immunoSEQ multiplex PCR; TCRdb's copy has only in-frame clones and leaves some out. The table shows about 49,000 clones, with approximately 79% occurring only once. The input for sequencing was CD4+ or CD8+ T cells sorted from blood, taken in a trial of the OX40 agonist ivuxolimab. These receptors all stem from an adult with an advanced solid tumor such as melanoma, head and neck, liver or kidney cancer.

The chain has TRBV6-5 and TRBJ1-1; weak D call: TRBD1 (5 bases). The CDR3 length is 14 residues. V gave up 5 bases and J gave up 4 bases, with 14 bases separating them. Germline CDR1 is MNHEY and CDR2 is SVGAGI. In DNA form, the CDR3 reads TGTGCCAGCAGTGGAACAGTGGGGGGCACTGAAGCTTTCTTT. This gives the protein CASSGTVGGTEAFF.

The chain links TRBV6-1 to TRBJ2-7, with TRBD1 identical over 10 bases. Germline V lookup: CDR1 MNHNS, CDR2 SASEGT. The CDR3 length is 16 residues. V gave up 2 bases and J gave up 3 bases; unmatched junction bases: 7. The CDR3 DNA reads TGTGCCAGCAGTGAAAGGCCGGGACAGGGGTTCTACGAGCAGTACTTC. Residues: CASSERPGQGFYEQYF.

This rearrangement joins TRBV13 to TRBJ1-1; D not certain. The CDR3 is 13 residues long. Germline lookup yields CDR1 PRHDT and CDR2 FYEKMQ (reference sequence). V lost 0 bases to trimming and J lost 7 bases, with 9 bases between them. Written as DNA, the CDR3 is TGTGCCAGCAGCTTAGGCCTTGTTAGTGAAGCTTTCTTT. Translated, it gives CASSLGLVSEAFF.

The chain carries TRBV27 and TRBJ2-3; 14 bases are a match to TRBD2. The germline CDR1 and CDR2 sequences are MNHEY and SMNVEV (reference sequence). Trimming at V came to 2 bases and at J to 5 bases, leaving 3 bases not matched to a gene. This CDR3 comprises 16 residues. CDR3 region: CASSLGLAGGVDTQYF. The CDR3 DNA sequence: TGTGCCAGCAGTTTAGGACTAGCGGGAGGTGTAGATACGCAGTATTTT.

CDR3 loop: CASSYSKGTYEQYF. In nucleotides, the CDR3 is TGTGCCAGCAGTTACTCGAAAGGGACCTACGAGCAGTACTTC. The chain joins TRBV6-6 to TRBJ2-7; no clear D. From germline, CDR1 is MNHNY and CDR2 SVGAGI (reference sequence). This CDR3 contains 14 residues. Trimming stripped 0 bases from V and 2 bases from J, with 8 bases between.

The rearrangement joins TRBV7-8 to TRBJ1-2; TRBD1 matches at 7 bases. V was clipped by 7 bases and J by 7 bases; unmatched bases: 9. Germline values: CDR1 SGHVS, CDR2 FQNEAQ. The CDR3 has 13 residues. The chain's CDR3 is CASTLGQAFGYTF. The CDR3 region has the DNA TGTGCCAGCACCCTCGGACAGGCTTTTGGCTACACCTTC.

Concerning this clone itself: A much larger clone sits a single nucleotide away, making a read error possible. In nucleotides, the CDR3 is TGTGCCAGCAGCCAAGCGGTGAACACTGAAGCTTTCTTT. Protein: CASSQAVNTEAFF. The J gene is TRBJ1-1, the V gene TRBV4-2, with D unresolved. The CDR3 length is 13 residues. Deletions cut 1 base from V and 0 bases from J, with 3 bases between. Per the germline V gene, CDR1 is LGHNA and CDR2 is YNFKEQ.

The chain combines TRBV18 with TRBJ2-5, with 9 bases aligning to TRBD2. Per the germline V gene, CDR1 is KGHSH and CDR2 is LQKENI. The CDR3 sequence is 16 residues long. J gave up 5 bases and V 3 bases, and 10 bases lay outside the gene matches. CDR3 bases: TGTGCCAGCTCACCGCCTAGCGGGAACAACCGGGAGACCCAGTACTTC. It codes for CASSPPSGNNRETQYF.

Comments on this clone: The conserved closing phenylalanine or tryptophan is absent in this CDR3, likely reflecting a read error. Because the CDR3's place on the DNA is in doubt, the DNA is left out and the CDR3 is given as listed by TCRdb. The CDR3 spells CASSSGTGLPPV. The chain carries TRBV27 and TRBJ1-1; the table assigns TRBD1, which was not confirmed against the DNA. CDR1 is MNHEY and CDR2 is SMNVEV in the germline V gene (reference sequence). The CDR3 contains 12 residues when both ends are counted.

The rearrangement uses TRBV10-3 and TRBJ2-1; 7 nucleotides align to TRBD2. CDR1 is ENHRY and CDR2 is SYGVKD in the germline V gene. The CDR3 runs 15 residues. V gave up 4 bases and J gave up 0 bases; unmatched junction bases: 3. This chain's CDR3 is CAISGAGFSYNEQFF. The CDR3 DNA reads as TGTGCCATCAGTGGAGCGGGATTCTCCTACAATGAGCAGTTCTTC.

This chain links TRBV6-5 with TRBJ2-7; no clear D gene. The ends were cut back, 5 bases at V and 2 bases at J, with 16 bases in the middle. CDR3 length equals 15 residues. Germline lookup yields CDR1 MNHEY and CDR2 SVGAGI. The chain's CDR3 is CASSPLYTNTYEQYF. The CDR3 DNA sequence: TGTGCCAGCAGTCCCCTTTATACCAATACCTACGAGCAGTACTTC.

This clone appeared a few times. The chain uses TRBV27 and TRBJ2-2, with 7 bases fitting TRBD1. Trimming took 7 bases from V and 4 from J; bases not matched to a gene: 12. Germline assignment: CDR1 MNHEY and CDR2 SMNVEV (reference sequence). The CDR3 extends over 16 amino acids. CDR3 sequence: CASKGTRGWFTGELFF. In DNA form, the CDR3 reads TGTGCCAGCAAAGGAACCAGGGGGTGGTTCACCGGGGAGCTGTTTTTT.

This chain uses TRBV2 with TRBJ2-5; a possible D gene is TRBD1 (5 bases). Germline lookup yields CDR1 SNHLY and CDR2 FYNNEI. This CDR3 has 12 amino acids. The V end was cut by 4 bases, the J end by 4 bases, with 7 bases between. The CDR3 sequence is CASSAGSETQYF. In nucleotides, the CDR3 is TGTGCCAGCAGTGCAGGGTCAGAGACCCAGTACTTC.

This clone was seen only a few times. This chain joins TRBV19 and TRBJ1-6; unclear D gene. The V and J ends lost 5 bases and 11 bases respectively, with 10 bases between them. The CDR3 runs to 12 residues. Germline V gene sequence: CDR1 LNHDA, CDR2 SQIVND (reference sequence). CDR3 protein: CASSLQSAPLHF. The CDR3 DNA sequence: TGTGCCAGTAGTCTACAGTCGGCACCCCTCCACTTT. Supplemented by reference TRBV19 and TRBJ1-6, the full variable domain reads DGGITQSPKYLFRKEGQNVTLSCEQNLNHDAMYWYRQDPGQGLRLIYYSQIVNDFQKGDIAEGYSVSREKKESFPLTVTSAQKNPTAFYLCASSLQSAPLHFGNGTRLTVT.

This clone was observed a single time. The V and J genes are TRBV6-5 and TRBJ2-7; D is perhaps TRBD2 (6 bases). This CDR3 is 11 amino acids long. Germline V gene data show CDR1 as MNHEY and CDR2 as SVGAGI. Trimming removed 7 bases at V and 2 bases at J, with 6 bases between. CDR3 protein: CASTGAYEQYF. For the CDR3, the DNA is TGTGCCAGCACGGGGGCCTACGAGCAGTACTTC.

V and J are TRBV30 and TRBJ2-2; 10 positions agree with TRBD1. CDR1 is GTSNPN, CDR2 SVGIG, per germline (reference sequence). Trimming removed 4 bases from V and 3 bases from J; junction bases left unmatched: 5. The length of the CDR3 is 15 residues. The DNA for the CDR3 is TGTGCCTGGAATCCCGGGACAGGGGACACCGGGGAGCTGTTTTTT. Its translation is CAWNPGTGDTGELFF.

This chain uses TRBV12-1 with TRBJ2-1. TRBV12-1 counts as a pseudogene. The CDR3 has 17 amino acids. The CDR3 region has the DNA TGTGCCAGCAGCACCACCCCAGACCTGGGGTCCTACAATGAGCAGTTCTTC. Its protein product is CASSTTPDLGSYNEQFF.

This clone has a single count. The chain carries TRBV6-6 and TRBJ2-2; 11 bases are a match to TRBD1. CDR3 length: 13 residues. Germline CDR1 reads MNHNY; CDR2 reads SVGAGI (reference sequence). J gave up 7 bases and V 5 bases, and 0 bases lay outside the gene matches. The CDR3 coding sequence is TGTGCCAGCAGTGGGACAGGGGGCGGGGAGCTGTTTTTT. It is translated as CASSGTGGGELFF.

The rearrangement links TRBV4-2 to TRBJ2-4, with TRBD2 matching over 7 bases. Germline CDR1 is LGHNA and CDR2 is YNFKEQ. The CDR3 has 16 amino acids. V lost 4 bases to trimming and J lost 0 bases; unmatched junction nucleotides: 6. CDR3 sequence: CASSPGGLIAKNIQYF. CDR3 sequence (DNA): TGTGCCAGCAGCCCGGGGGGTCTCATAGCCAAAAACATTCAGTACTTC.

CDR3 protein: CASSLSMREGNEQFF. As DNA, the CDR3 is TGTGCCAGCAGCTTGAGTATGCGGGAGGGGAATGAGCAGTTCTTC. V gene TRBV5-6 combines with J gene TRBJ2-1, with 9 bases that match TRBD2. CDR3 length equals 15 residues. V was clipped by 1 base and J by 7 bases; unmatched bases: 6. Germline CDR1 SGHDT, CDR2 YYEEEE.

As regards this clone: Other DNA sequences in this specimen translate into the identical CDR3. The rearrangement links TRBV29-1 to TRBJ1-1; tentative D call: TRBD1 (5 bases). CDR3 length: 12 amino acids. The germline V and J ends were trimmed by 6 bases and 1 base, with 9 bases remaining between them. In germline, CDR1 is SQVTM, CDR2 ANQGSEA. The CDR3, as DNA: TGCAGCGTATCACAGGAGAACACTGAAGCTTTCTTT. Protein product: CSVSQENTEAFF.